The T cell receptor beta chain under discussion was sequenced for a study of T cells in Graves' hyperthyroidism and ophthalmopathy. Germline-derived CDR1 and CDR2 are LGHNT and FRNRAP. This CDR3 contains 16 residues. V lost 6 bases and J 0 bases, leaving 17 bases between the germline ends. The table lists this clonotype with a few counts. RNA transcripts provided the source from which TCR beta CDR3 regions were amplified. RT-PCR in the first round (using the HTBI primer set) targeted the TCR CDR3. A single record per CDR3 protein comes from TCRdb applying MiXCR to the multiplex PCR reads. The data hold approximately 380,000 distinct CDR3 sequences, with more than 13% observed a single time.

Sequenced input: blood. The TCR comes from a man in his fifties or sixties with Graves' ophthalmopathy. The chain uses TRBV12-5 and TRBJ1-1, with D hard to call. The CDR3 DNA sequence: TGTGCTAGTGGCCAGCCCCCCGGCCAGTTGAACACTGAAGCTTTCTTT. Translating gives CASGQPPGQLNTEAFF.